Shown below are 27 T cell receptor beta chains from a single sample sequenced in a study of T cells in Graves' hyperthyroidism and ophthalmopathy. Using RNA transcripts as the source, TCR beta CDR3 regions were amplified. The HTBI set primed first-round TCR CDR3 RT-PCR. From the multiplex PCR reads, TCRdb called clonotypes with MiXCR, one entry per CDR3 protein. The sample includes 500,000 to 650,000 distinct CDR3 sequences, just under 20% of them seen just once. The sample was blood. The receptors come from a man aged 35-49 years with Graves' ophthalmopathy.

Note on this clonotype: As the CDR3 is not closed by the conserved phenylalanine or tryptophan, this likely results from a read error. V and J are TRBV7-8 and TRBJ2-2, with 12 bases matching TRBD1. The CDR3 spans 16 residues. Per germline, CDR1 SGHVS and CDR2 FQNEAQ. The trim removed 1 base at V and 4 bases at J, leaving 1 base unmatched. This CDR3 reads CASSLGDRGRTGELFL. Written as DNA, the CDR3 is TGTGCCAGCAGCTTAGGGGACAGGGGGCGCACCGGGGAGCTGTTTCTT.

In its sample, this clonotype was seen many times. The chain links TRBV2 to TRBJ2-7, with 8 bases aligning to TRBD2. The germline V gene encodes CDR1 SNHLY and CDR2 FYNNEI. The CDR3 totals 14 residues. V shed 3 bases and J 2 bases; nucleotides not matched to a gene: 3. The DNA for the CDR3 is TGTGCCAGCAGTGATAGCGGGATAGCCTACGAGCAGTACTTC. Protein: CASSDSGIAYEQYF.

This clonotype was seen many times. The chain couples TRBV5-1 to TRBJ2-2, with D possibly TRBD2 on 6 matching bases. CDR1 and CDR2 from the germline V gene are SGHRS and YFSETQ. This CDR3 contains 16 residues. The germline V and J ends were trimmed by 4 bases and 0 bases, with 13 bases remaining between them. CDR3 sequence (DNA): TGCGCCAGCAGCCTAGCGACAGTTACGAACACCGGGGAGCTGTTTTTT. Translating gives CASSLATVTNTGELFF.

The V gene is TRBV9, the J gene TRBJ1-2; D gene ambiguous. V gave up 0 bases and J gave up 6 bases, with 9 bases separating them. Germline V lookup: CDR1 SGDLS, CDR2 YYNGEE. This CDR3 contains 13 residues. The CDR3 DNA reads as TGTGCCAGCAGCGTAGAAGGGCTCAATGGCTACACCTTC. Translated: CASSVEGLNGYTF.

The chain has TRBV7-9 and TRBJ1-2; D unclear. The length of the CDR3 is 14 residues. V gave up 6 bases and J gave up 3 bases, with 14 bases separating them. Per germline, CDR1 SEHNR and CDR2 FQNEAQ (reference sequence). The CDR3, as DNA: TGTGCCAGCAGTTCTCCGGGGTCCCACTATGGCTACACCTTC. Its translation: CASSSPGSHYGYTF.

This clonotype was detected many times. The rearrangement uses TRBV13 and TRBJ2-1; 8 bases map to TRBD2. The germline V gene encodes CDR1 PRHDT and CDR2 FYEKMQ (reference sequence). The ends lost 6 bases at V and 9 bases at J; junction bases unmatched: 10. The CDR3 has 14 residues. The CDR3 nucleotides read TGTGCCAGCAGATTTGGGGCGGGAGGTATTGAGCAGTTCTTC. Translating it yields CASRFGAGGIEQFF.

This clonotype has ten or more counts. The genes are TRBV2 and TRBJ2-7; D not certain. V lost 5 bases and J lost 3, with 5 bases in between. The CDR3 is made up of 11 amino acids. Germline assignment: CDR1 SNHLY and CDR2 FYNNEI. The CDR3 nucleotides are TGTGCCAGCAGTCTCGTCTACGAGCAGTACTTC. Its translation is CASSLVYEQYF. Full variable domain (rest looked up from reference TRBV2 and TRBJ2-7): EPEVTQTPSHQVTQMGQEVILRCVPISNHLYFYWYRQILGQKVEFLVSFYNNEISEKSEIFDDQFSVERPDGSNFTLKIRSTKLEDSAMYFCASSLVYEQYFGPGTRLTVT.

This clonotype was seen ten or more times. The chain employs TRBV18 and TRBJ1-2; 10 bases are shared with TRBD1. V trimming: 4 bases; J trimming: 6 bases; junction bases outside the gene matches: 11. Germline V gene sequence: CDR1 KGHSH, CDR2 LQKENI. The CDR3 covers 16 residues. The chain's CDR3 is CASSRSTPGQGNGYTF. The CDR3 coding sequence is TGTGCCAGCTCACGAAGTACTCCGGGACAGGGGAATGGCTACACCTTC.

This clonotype appeared a few times. V gene TRBV14 combines with J gene TRBJ2-7; 11 bases map to TRBD2. The V segment lost 5 bases and the J segment 3 bases; nucleotides outside the gene matches: 6. From germline, CDR1 is SGHDN and CDR2 FVKESK. There are 15 residues in the CDR3. Here the CDR3 DNA reads TGTGCCAGCAGCGCGACTAGCGGGACAGACTACGAGCAGTACTTC. This translates into CASSATSGTDYEQYF.

The CDR3 DNA follows: TGCGCCAGCAGCTTGGTGGCTAGCGGGGCGGGGGAGCAGTACTTC. Amino acid sequence: CASSLVASGAGEQYF. The rearrangement uses TRBV5-1 and TRBJ2-7; 9 positions match TRBD2. J was trimmed by 7 bases and V by 0 bases; bases with no gene match: 8. The length of the CDR3 is 15 residues. The germline gives CDR1 SGHRS, CDR2 YFSETQ.

Note on this clonotype: One base away lies a much larger clone, so this may be a sequencing read error. The chain joins TRBV18 to TRBJ2-1; D is possibly TRBD1 (7 bases). CDR1 is KGHSH, CDR2 LQKENI, per germline. The CDR3 covers 16 residues. The CDR3 DNA sequence: TGTGCCAGCTCACCACGGGGGGACAGAAGATACAATAAGCAGTTCTTC. Amino acid sequence: CASSPRGDRRYNKQFF.

This clonotype has only a few counts. This chain links TRBV7-3 with TRBJ1-1; possibly TRBD1 for D (6 bases). V lost 5 bases to trimming and J lost 1 base, with 14 bases between them. Germline V gives CDR1 SGHTA, CDR2 FQGTGA. The CDR3 extends over 15 amino acids. CDR3 protein: CASSLGGRANTEAFF. CDR3 DNA sequence: TGTGCCAGCAGCCTCGGGGGGCGAGCGAACACTGAAGCTTTCTTT.

Ten or more counts support this clonotype. This chain connects TRBV11-1 to TRBJ2-2; TRBD1 aligns across 7 bases. This CDR3 spans 14 amino acids. With 5 bases clipped from V and 6 bases from J, the junction kept 6 bases outside the gene matches. Germline V CDR1 and CDR2: SGHAT, FQDESV (reference sequence). The CDR3 sequence: CASSTGTAPGELFF. CDR3 bases: TGTGCCAGCAGCACGGGGACAGCTCCCGGGGAGCTGTTTTTT.

The gene calls are TRBV3-1 and TRBJ1-2; tentative D call: TRBD1 (5 bases). CDR3 length: 13 residues. Trimming shortened V by 4 bases and J by 4 bases, and 10 bases separated the two germline ends. Germline V CDR1 and CDR2: LGHDT, YNNKEL (reference sequence). CDR3 residues: CASSPWGGYGYTF. The CDR3 DNA reads TGTGCCAGCAGCCCCTGGGGGGGCTATGGCTACACCTTC.

This clonotype was seen more than once but under ten times. This chain connects TRBV19 to TRBJ1-5; 7 bases fit TRBD1. In germline, CDR1 is LNHDA, CDR2 SQIVND (reference sequence). V lost 5 bases and J lost 5; bases outside the gene matches: 12. There are 16 residues in the CDR3. The DNA for the CDR3 is TGTGCCAGTAGTGATCCACTCGACAGGGCGTATCAGCCCCAGCATTTT. This gives the protein CASSDPLDRAYQPQHF.

For this clonotype: A much bigger clone sits one base away, suggesting this may be a read error. The J gene is TRBJ2-7, the V gene TRBV7-2, with TRBD2 as a possible D gene (6 bases). From germline, CDR1 is SGHTA and CDR2 FQGNSA. There are 15 residues in the CDR3. Between the trimmed V and J ends, which lost 1 base and 7 bases, there was a span of 17 bases. The CDR3, as DNA: TGTGCCAGCAGCTTAGGAAATCGGGAGTTTTGGGAGCAGTACTTC. Translated, it gives CASSLGNREFWEQYF.

This clonotype was recorded at least ten times. The chain joins TRBV2 to TRBJ2-7; D remains unclear. Germline CDR1 is SNHLY and CDR2 is FYNNEI. The CDR3 extends over 13 amino acids. Trimming removed 3 bases from V and 6 bases from J, with 12 bases in between. The CDR3 spells CASSDKQIGEQYF. CDR3 bases: TGTGCCAGCAGTGATAAGCAGATCGGCGAGCAGTACTTC.

The J gene is TRBJ2-1, the V gene TRBV29-1, with D perhaps being TRBD1 or TRBD2 (6 bases each). With 7 bases removed from V and 0 bases from J, the gap between germline ends came to 7 bases. The germline CDR1 and CDR2 sequences are SQVTM and ANQGSEA. CDR3 size: 12 residues. The CDR3 is CSAGASYNEQFF. In DNA form, the CDR3 reads TGCAGCGCGGGGGCCTCCTACAATGAGCAGTTCTTC.

In this sample, this clonotype turned up many times. Written as DNA, the CDR3 is TGTGCCAGCAGTTTGACACAGGGGAGGGGTGGCTACACCTTC. This sequence encodes CASSLTQGRGGYTF. The rearrangement uses TRBV27 and TRBJ1-2; TRBD1 agrees at 7 bases. Trimming at V came to 3 bases and at J to 7 bases, leaving 8 bases not matched to a gene. CDR3 size: 14 residues. CDR1 MNHEY and CDR2 SMNVEV come from the germline V gene (reference sequence).

A single count supports this clonotype. The chain joins TRBV7-6 to TRBJ2-2; D is ambiguous. The V and J ends lost 9 bases and 4 bases respectively, with 12 bases between them. CDR1 and CDR2 from the germline V gene are SGHVS and FNYEAQ. The length of the CDR3 is 13 residues. CDR3 DNA: TGTGCCAGTGGTGGTTACGGCACCGGGGAGCTGTTTTTT. Its protein product is CASGGYGTGELFF. Combining the CDR3 with reference TRBV7-6 and TRBJ2-2 gives the whole variable domain GAGVSQSPRYKVTKRGQDVALRCDPISGHVSLYWYRQALGQGPEFLTYFNYEAQQDKSGLPNDRFSAERPEGSISTLTIQRTEQRDSAMYRCASGGYGTGELFFGEGSRLTVL.

There are many counts of this clonotype. V is TRBV7-8 and J is TRBJ2-1; 7 positions agree with TRBD2. V trimming: 10 bases; J trimming: 10 bases; junction bases outside the gene matches: 10. Germline CDR1 is SGHVS and CDR2 is FQNEAQ. The CDR3 loop spans 12 amino acids. CDR3 coding DNA: TGTGCCACTAAGCGGGAAGAAAGGGAGCAGTTCTTC. Amino acid sequence: CATKREEREQFF.

This chain connects TRBV10-3 to TRBJ2-3; D is perhaps TRBD1 (6 bases). Germline CDR1 and CDR2: ENHRY and SYGVKD. V was cut by 0 bases and J by 3 bases, with 13 bases left in between. There are 16 residues in the CDR3. CDR3 in DNA: TGTGCCATCAGTGAGTCGGACAGTTCCGTTACAGATACGCAGTATTTT. Its translation: CAISESDSSVTDTQYF.

This clonotype was seen only a few times. The chain employs TRBV5-6 and TRBJ2-7, with D unclear. Trimming removed 0 bases from V and 0 bases from J, with 10 bases in between. There are 15 residues in the CDR3. Germline CDR1 is SGHDT and CDR2 is YYEEEE. The CDR3, as DNA: TGTGCCAGCAGCTTGGAGGCCAGGCGCTCCTACGAGCAGTACTTC. This codes for CASSLEARRSYEQYF.

The gene calls are TRBV3-1 and TRBJ2-1; 8 bases fit TRBD2. The CDR3 has 14 amino acids. The V segment lost 4 bases and the J segment 6 bases; nucleotides outside the gene matches: 5. The germline CDR1 and CDR2 sequences are LGHDT and YNNKEL (reference sequence). The chain's CDR3 is CASSLSGGSNEQFF. CDR3 bases: TGTGCCAGCAGCCTGAGCGGGGGCTCCAATGAGCAGTTCTTC.

This clonotype was counted many times. This chain uses TRBV11-1 with TRBJ2-5; D not certain. The CDR3 covers 14 residues. V was pared by 5 bases and J by 4 bases, with 14 bases between. Germline lookup yields CDR1 SGHAT and CDR2 FQDESV (reference sequence). The CDR3 DNA follows: TGTGCCAGCAGCATGACCCTGGTTGGAGAGACCCAGTACTTC. This translates into CASSMTLVGETQYF.

This clonotype was detected a few times. V usage is TRBV28 and J usage is TRBJ1-1; TRBD1 matches 12 bases. The CDR3 extends over 19 amino acids. Germline loops: CDR1 MDHEN, CDR2 SYDVKM. V dropped 4 bases and J dropped 1; count of bases not matched to a gene: 13. CDR3 in amino acids: CASSYLRDRGPDTNTEAFF. DNA for the CDR3: TGTGCCAGCAGTTACCTCCGGGACAGGGGGCCAGATACGAACACTGAAGCTTTCTTT.

The V and J genes are TRBV7-3 and TRBJ2-1, with D perhaps TRBD2 (5 bases). V was clipped by 1 base and J by 7 bases, with 14 bases between them. Germline-derived CDR1 and CDR2 are SGHTA and FQGTGA. CDR3 length equals 15 residues. The CDR3 is CASSLNGKGSNEQFF. The CDR3 DNA is TGTGCCAGCAGCTTAAACGGGAAGGGCAGTAATGAGCAGTTCTTC.